These 32 T cell receptor beta chains share one sample of origin, sequenced in a study of Graves' ophthalmopathy and Graves' hyperthyroidism. The authors amplified TCR beta CDR3 regions from RNA transcripts. The library came from an HTBI-primed first-round RT-PCR and a second-round multiplex PCR. One entry per CDR3 protein, called by TCRdb with MiXCR from the multiplex PCR reads. The table shows some 1.1 million distinct CDR3 sequences, with 35% to 40% occurring only once. Sequenced input: peripheral blood or thyroid tissue (not recorded which). The source of these receptors is an adult man with Graves' hyperthyroidism.

This clonotype was detected many times. The chain recombines TRBV19 with TRBJ1-6; 10 positions agree with TRBD1. The CDR3 loop spans 15 amino acids. Germline trimming cut 10 bases from V and 5 bases from J; bases unmatched to any gene: 8. Germline V gene data show CDR1 as LNHDA and CDR2 as SQIVND (reference sequence). The chain's CDR3 is CATTSGQGNNSPLHF. CDR3 DNA: TGTGCCACAACCTCGGGACAGGGGAATAATTCACCCCTCCACTTT.

This clonotype was seen repeatedly, ten times or more. The rearrangement links TRBV20-1 to TRBJ1-1; D gene uncertain. This CDR3 has 14 amino acids. Trimming stripped 0 bases from V and 1 base from J, with 9 bases between. Germline lookup yields CDR1 DFQATT and CDR2 SNEGSKA (reference sequence). The CDR3 DNA is TGCAGTGCTAGAGACGATAAGGGGAACACTGAAGCTTTCTTT. Protein product: CSARDDKGNTEAFF.

The genes are TRBV30 and TRBJ1-2; D unresolved. CDR3 size: 13 residues. V was cut by 1 base and J by 2 bases, with 8 bases left in between. Germline loops: CDR1 GTSNPN, CDR2 SVGIG (reference sequence). The CDR3 DNA sequence: TGTGCCTGGAGTGGGAGTGTAAACTATGGCTACACCTTC. It specifies CAWSGSVNYGYTF.

This clonotype has only one observation. This chain uses TRBV29-1 with TRBJ2-5; a possible D gene is TRBD2 (6 bases). Looked up from germline, CDR1 is SQVTM and CDR2 is ANQGSEA. The CDR3 has 15 residues. V lost 7 bases and J lost 2, with 20 bases in between. CDR3 sequence reads: CSGGTRDLSQETQYF. The CDR3 coding sequence is TGCAGCGGGGGGACCCGGGACTTATCTCAAGAGACCCAGTACTTC.

The rearrangement links TRBV7-9 to TRBJ1-4; D call uncertain. The CDR3 is 16 residues long. V dropped 4 bases and J dropped 0 bases, with 12 bases sitting between them. The germline V gene encodes CDR1 SEHNR and CDR2 FQNEAQ (reference sequence). The CDR3 bases are TGTGCCAGCAGCTCCGGAACAGCCACAACTAATGAAAAACTGTTTTTT. It yields the protein CASSSGTATTNEKLFF.

V usage is TRBV9 and J usage is TRBJ2-2; a weak D match, TRBD2 (5 bases). V was trimmed by 3 bases and J by 8 bases, leaving 17 bases between them. Looked up from germline, CDR1 is SGDLS and CDR2 is YYNGEE. This CDR3 is built from 15 residues. CDR3 sequence reads: CASSAGERSSGELFF. CDR3 in DNA: TGTGCCAGCAGCGCCGGGGAAAGGAGTTCTGGGGAGCTGTTTTTT.

The V gene is TRBV19, the J gene TRBJ1-4; tentatively, D is TRBD1 (5 bases). The CDR3 loop spans 16 amino acids. The germline V gene has CDR1 LNHDA and CDR2 SQIVND (reference sequence). Deletions cut 7 bases from V and 5 bases from J, with 20 bases between. The CDR3 loop is CASTKGPRDWNEKLFF. CDR3 bases: TGTGCCAGTACCAAAGGCCCCCGGGACTGGAATGAAAAACTGTTTTTT.

This rearrangement joins TRBV6-6 to TRBJ1-2; the match to TRBD1 covers 9 bases. The CDR3 is 17 amino acids. Germline lookup yields CDR1 MNHNY and CDR2 SVGAGI (reference sequence). The ends lost 3 bases at V and 3 bases at J; junction bases unmatched: 11. The CDR3 DNA follows: TGTGCCAGCAGTTATACGGCTAGCGGGACAGGGCACTATGGCTACACCTTC. Translating gives CASSYTASGTGHYGYTF.

The V call is TRBV5-8, the J call TRBJ1-2, with D possibly matching TRBD1 (5 bases). This CDR3 has 14 residues. Germline V gene data show CDR1 as SGHTS and CDR2 as YDEGEE. Trimming removed 5 bases from V and 3 bases from J, with 14 bases in between. The CDR3 DNA follows: TGTGCCAGCAGGCCCCGGGACGGTTACTATGGCTACACCTTC. Its translation: CASRPRDGYYGYTF.

The V gene is TRBV7-2, the J gene TRBJ2-7; 7 nucleotides align to TRBD1. This CDR3 has 13 amino acids. Germline trimming cut 5 bases from V and 3 bases from J; bases unmatched to any gene: 4. The germline V gene encodes CDR1 SGHTA and CDR2 FQGNSA. The CDR3 region has the DNA TGTGCCAGCAGCGGGGACAGCTTCTACGAGCAGTACTTC. The encoded protein is CASSGDSFYEQYF.

The chain employs TRBV7-9 and TRBJ2-3; possible D gene TRBD2, 5 bases. CDR1 SEHNR and CDR2 FQNEAQ come from the germline V gene (reference sequence). Trimming removed 0 bases at V and 0 bases at J, with 10 bases between. The CDR3 runs 16 residues. The DNA of the CDR3 is TGTGCCAGCAGCTTAGCGCGCGGGTCTAGCACAGATACGCAGTATTTT. Its protein is CASSLARGSSTDTQYF.

CDR3: CASRPGVTGELFF. The DNA for the CDR3 is TGTGCCAGCAGGCCAGGGGTCACCGGGGAGCTGTTTTTT. The chain joins TRBV6-1 to TRBJ2-2, with D possibly being TRBD1 (6 bases). Per germline, CDR1 MNHNS and CDR2 SASEGT. V lost 6 bases and J lost 4, with 9 bases in between. CDR3 length equals 13 residues.

The V and J genes are TRBV7-2 and TRBJ1-2; TRBD1 is a possible D gene (6 bases). V was trimmed by 1 base and J by 4 bases, leaving 13 bases between them. Germline V gene sequence: CDR1 SGHTA, CDR2 FQGNSA. The CDR3 has 15 residues. CDR3 bases: TGTGCCAGCAGCTTAGAGCGGGGGGCAAGCTATGGCTACACCTTC. Residues: CASSLERGASYGYTF.

This clonotype was seen many times. The chain combines TRBV12-3 or TRBV12-4 with TRBJ1-5; D gene ambiguous. Trimming removed 5 bases at V and 0 bases at J, with 8 bases between. The CDR3 is 14 residues long. CDR3 bases: TGTGCCAGCAGTCACACGGATAGCAATCAGCCCCAGCATTTT. It specifies CASSHTDSNQPQHF.

With regard to this clonotype: A junction end diverges from the germline sequence, so it may reflect a read error. The genes are TRBV5-1 and TRBJ2-5, with 7 bases fitting TRBD2. The CDR3 length is 17 residues. Germline loops: CDR1 SGHRS, CDR2 YFSETQ. The CDR3 coding sequence is TGTGCCAGCAGCAGGCTTCGGGGGGAGCTAGGGAAAGAGACCCAGTACTTC. It is translated as CASSRLRGELGKETQYF. The full variable domain, rest sourced from reference TRBV5-1 and TRBJ2-5, is KAGVTQTPRYLIKTRGQQVTLSCSPISGHRSVSWYQQTPGQGLQFLFEYFSETQRNKGNFPGRFSGRQFSNSRSEMNVSTLELGDSALYLCASSRLRGELGKETQYFGPGTRLLVL.

This clonotype was counted many times. The rearrangement joins TRBV7-9 to TRBJ2-7; D gene uncertain. The CDR3 totals 14 residues. The ends were cut back, 4 bases at V and 2 bases at J, with 12 bases in the middle. Germline assignment: CDR1 SEHNR and CDR2 FQNEAQ (reference sequence). CDR3 region: CASSSWVGPYEQYF. CDR3 bases: TGTGCCAGCAGCTCGTGGGTAGGGCCCTACGAGCAGTACTTC.

CDR3 sequence: CASSNQGLGSPLHF. CDR3 coding DNA: TGTGCCAGCAGCAATCAGGGGTTGGGTTCACCCCTCCACTTT. The gene calls are TRBV7-9 and TRBJ1-6; tentative D call: TRBD1 (6 bases). Trimming removed 5 bases at V and 9 bases at J, with 14 bases between. CDR3 size: 14 residues. CDR1 is SEHNR and CDR2 is FQNEAQ in the germline V gene (reference sequence).

For this clonotype: In this CDR3 the conserved last residue, phenylalanine or tryptophan, is missing, so a read error is likely. The rearrangement uses TRBV2 and TRBJ1-5; D possibly corresponds to TRBD1 (5 bases). The CDR3 has 13 residues. Germline-derived CDR1 and CDR2 are SNHLY and FYNNEI. V was pared by 3 bases and J by 4 bases, with 7 bases between. The CDR3 sequence: CASSDRANQPQHV. For the CDR3, the DNA is TGTGCCAGCAGTGACAGGGCAAATCAGCCCCAGCATGTT.

This clonotype has just a few counts. V and J are TRBV20-1 and TRBJ1-5; 8 positions match TRBD1. The CDR3 runs to 13 residues. Germline V gene lookup returns CDR1 DFQATT and CDR2 SNEGSKA (reference sequence). V was clipped by 6 bases and J by 6 bases; unmatched bases: 7. The CDR3 DNA reads as TGCAGTGCCCCAGGACAGGGTGGTCAGCCCCAGCATTTT. Residues: CSAPGQGGQPQHF.

V usage is TRBV19 and J usage is TRBJ2-5; no clear D gene. The V gene lost 4 bases and the J gene lost 3 bases, with 15 bases spanning the gap. The CDR3 has 15 residues. Germline CDR1 LNHDA, CDR2 SQIVND (reference sequence). The CDR3 here is CASSTHGQVEETQYF. CDR3 nucleotide sequence: TGTGCCAGTAGTACACATGGCCAAGTTGAAGAGACCCAGTACTTC.

This clonotype occurred a few times. The rearrangement uses TRBV6-5 and TRBJ2-5; 12 positions agree with TRBD2. V was clipped by 8 bases and J by 6 bases; unmatched bases: 13. The CDR3 runs to 16 residues. Germline values: CDR1 MNHEY, CDR2 SVGAGI. The CDR3: CASYYSRTSGAQTQYF. The CDR3 nucleotides read TGTGCCAGCTACTACTCCCGGACTAGCGGGGCCCAGACCCAGTACTTC.

Comment on this clonotype: This may be a read error, as it is one base from a much larger clone. The genes are TRBV12-3 or TRBV12-4 and TRBJ2-5; TRBD2 agrees at 7 bases. This CDR3 spans 14 amino acids. The chain's CDR3 is CVSSVKRDGETQYF. CDR3 in DNA: TGTGTCAGCAGTGTAAAGCGGGATGGGGAGACCCAGTACTTC.

This chain joins TRBV28 and TRBJ2-5; 9 bases fit TRBD1. Per the germline V gene, CDR1 is MDHEN and CDR2 is SYDVKM. The CDR3 is 14 residues long. Trimming took 6 bases from V and 4 from J; bases not matched to a gene: 6. DNA of the CDR3: TGTGCCAGCAGGGATAACAGGGGGCGAGAGACCCAGTACTTC. Translated: CASRDNRGRETQYF.

The gene calls are TRBV29-1 and TRBJ1-1; D remains ambiguous. CDR1 SQVTM and CDR2 ANQGSEA come from the germline V gene. V dropped 3 bases and J dropped 1 base, with 15 bases sitting between them. CDR3 length: 15 residues. CDR3 nucleotides: TGCAGCGTTGAGAGGGAGGGCATACCGAACACTGAAGCTTTCTTT. Its translation: CSVEREGIPNTEAFF.

This clonotype was found many times. The chain has TRBV12-3 or TRBV12-4 and TRBJ2-5; 8 bases fit TRBD2. This CDR3 spans 15 amino acids. Trimming cost V 6 bases and J 2 bases; bases outside gene matches: 8. CDR3 coding DNA: TGTGCCAGCAGCCCAGAGCGGGAGATACAAGAGACCCAGTACTTC. As protein: CASSPEREIQETQYF.

This clonotype was seen a few times. The gene calls are TRBV5-1 and TRBJ1-1; D is uncertain. The CDR3 is 12 residues long. Germline V lookup: CDR1 SGHRS, CDR2 YFSETQ. Trimming took 2 bases from V and 4 from J, leaving 6 bases between them. CDR3: CASSFDTTEAFF. The CDR3 DNA is TGCGCCAGCAGCTTTGACACCACTGAAGCTTTCTTT.

This clonotype came up once. This chain connects TRBV2 to TRBJ2-7, with a possible D match to TRBD1 (5 bases). The V and J ends lost 8 bases and 2 bases respectively, with 13 bases between them. This CDR3 has 13 residues. Germline values: CDR1 SNHLY, CDR2 FYNNEI. CDR3 coding DNA: TGTGCCAGCTTTTTGGGGCCAACCTACGAGCAGTACTTC. Encoded protein: CASFLGPTYEQYF.

The chain joins TRBV7-9 to TRBJ2-7, with 8 bases matching TRBD1. Trimming took 3 bases from V and 5 from J; bases not matched to a gene: 6. The CDR3 length is 14 residues. CDR1 and CDR2 (germline): SEHNR, FQNEAQ (reference sequence). In DNA, the CDR3 is TGTGCCAGCAGCTTCTCGGACAGGGACAACGAGCAGTACTTC. Amino acids: CASSFSDRDNEQYF.

Worth noting for this clonotype: Germline is not matched at one junction end, which may reflect a read error. The rearrangement uses TRBV11-2 and TRBJ2-6; 9 bases are shared with TRBD1. Germline V gene data show CDR1 as SGHAT and CDR2 as FQNNGV. This CDR3 has 14 residues. The DNA for the CDR3 is TGTGCCAGCAGCTTCAACAGGGGGCGAAACACTGAAGCTTTC. The encoded protein is CASSFNRGRNTEAF.

This clonotype has at least ten counts. This chain links TRBV2 with TRBJ2-5; D uncertain. Germline loops: CDR1 SNHLY, CDR2 FYNNEI. The CDR3 totals 14 residues. The ends were cut back, 1 base at V and 2 bases at J, with 8 bases in the middle. The CDR3 region is CASSEGQPQETQYF. For the CDR3, the DNA is TGTGCCAGCAGTGAAGGCCAGCCTCAAGAGACCCAGTACTTC. Supplemented by reference TRBV2 and TRBJ2-5, the full variable domain reads EPEVTQTPSHQVTQMGQEVILRCVPISNHLYFYWYRQILGQKVEFLVSFYNNEISEKSEIFDDQFSVERPDGSNFTLKIRSTKLEDSAMYFCASSEGQPQETQYFGPGTRLLVL.

In this sample, this clonotype turned up once. In this CDR3 the conserved last residue, phenylalanine or tryptophan, is missing, so a read error is likely. No DNA is shown, since the ends of the CDR3 on it are uncertain; the CDR3 is the one TCRdb lists. CDR3 amino acids: CASSQGTGGYGYTFGS. V gene TRBV7-3 combines with J gene TRBJ2-5; the D call TRBD1 from the table was never checked on the DNA. Germline CDR1 is SGHTA and CDR2 is FQGTGA. Both ends counted, the CDR3 spans 16 residues.

This sequence joins TRBV2 and TRBJ1-5; maybe TRBD1 (6 bases). CDR3 length: 14 amino acids. Germline V gene data show CDR1 as SNHLY and CDR2 as FYNNEI. V was trimmed by 6 bases and J by 11 bases, leaving 20 bases between them. The CDR3 nucleotides read TGTGCCAGCAGGGTGACAGGCCTCCAAGAGACCCAGCATTTT. Residues: CASRVTGLQETQHF.